Sequencing of this T cell receptor beta chain was carried out in a study of CD8+ T cells in alopecia areata. Notes on this clone: Its matching antigen is unknown.

Broader study findings: Especially in alopecia totalis/universalis, lesional scalp showed greater clonality than normal scalp did.

Germline V gives CDR1 SQVTM, CDR2 ANQGSEA. The CDR3 loop spans 16 amino acids. The V and J ends lost 5 bases and 6 bases, in that order; junction bases with no gene match: 13. The authors extracted RNA and reverse transcribed it into cDNA as the sequencing template. Data came from immunoSEQ multiplex PCR; TCRdb stores just in-frame clones and leaves some out. The table lists under 150,000 clones, roughly three fifths of them singletons. The treatment denotes: oral pan-JAK inhibitor, 5-10 mg twice daily. The chain combines TRBV29-1 with TRBJ2-3, with 11 bases fitting TRBD2. The source was CD4+ T cells sorted from blood, collected at week 24, from a patient treated with tofacitinib. The sequence derives from a human donor with alopecia areata. In DNA, the CDR3 is TGCAGCGTTCCATCTATGACTAGCGGGGTTACTGATACGCAGTATTTT. Residues: CSVPSMTSGVTDTQYF.